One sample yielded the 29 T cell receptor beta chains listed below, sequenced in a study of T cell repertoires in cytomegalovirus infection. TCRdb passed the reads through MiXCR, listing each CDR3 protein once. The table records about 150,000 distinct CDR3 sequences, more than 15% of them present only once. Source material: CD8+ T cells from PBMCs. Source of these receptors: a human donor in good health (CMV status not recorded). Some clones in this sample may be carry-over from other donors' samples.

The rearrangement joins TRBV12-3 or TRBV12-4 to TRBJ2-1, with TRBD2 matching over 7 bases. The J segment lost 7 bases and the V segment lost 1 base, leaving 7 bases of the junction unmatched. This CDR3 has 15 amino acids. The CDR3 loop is CASSLGSGCGNEQFF. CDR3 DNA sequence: TGTGCCAGCAGTTTAGGTAGCGGGTGCGGGAATGAGCAGTTCTTC.

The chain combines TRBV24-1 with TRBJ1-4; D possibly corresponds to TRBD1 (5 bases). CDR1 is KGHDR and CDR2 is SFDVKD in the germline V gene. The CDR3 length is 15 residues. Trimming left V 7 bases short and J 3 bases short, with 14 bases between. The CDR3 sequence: CATSDPGTANEKLFF. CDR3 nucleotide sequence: TGTGCCACCAGCGACCCCGGGACGGCTAATGAAAAACTGTTTTTT.

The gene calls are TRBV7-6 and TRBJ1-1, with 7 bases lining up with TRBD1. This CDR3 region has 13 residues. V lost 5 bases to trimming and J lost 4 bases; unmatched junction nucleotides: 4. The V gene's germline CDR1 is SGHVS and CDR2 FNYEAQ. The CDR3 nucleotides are TGTGCCAGCAGCGAGAACAGGGGCACTGAAGCTTTCTTT. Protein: CASSENRGTEAFF.

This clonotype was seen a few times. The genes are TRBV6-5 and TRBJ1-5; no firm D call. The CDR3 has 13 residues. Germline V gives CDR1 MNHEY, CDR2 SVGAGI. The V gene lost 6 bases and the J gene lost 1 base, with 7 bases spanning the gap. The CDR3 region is CASSVESNQPQHF. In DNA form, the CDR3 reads TGTGCCAGCAGCGTGGAGAGCAATCAGCCCCAGCATTTT.

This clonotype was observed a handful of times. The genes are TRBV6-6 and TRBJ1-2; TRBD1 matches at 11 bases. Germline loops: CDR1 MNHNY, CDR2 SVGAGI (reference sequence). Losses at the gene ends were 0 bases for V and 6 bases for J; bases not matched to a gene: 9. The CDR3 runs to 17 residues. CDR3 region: CASSYSSGTGGRDGYTF. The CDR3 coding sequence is TGTGCCAGCAGTTACTCCTCAGGGACAGGGGGAAGAGATGGCTACACCTTC.

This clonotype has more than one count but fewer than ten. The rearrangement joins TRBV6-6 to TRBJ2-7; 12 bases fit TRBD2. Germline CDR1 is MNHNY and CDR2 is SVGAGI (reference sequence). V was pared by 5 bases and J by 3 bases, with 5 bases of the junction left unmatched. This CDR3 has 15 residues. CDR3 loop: CASSARLAGDYEQYF. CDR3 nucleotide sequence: TGTGCCAGCAGTGCCCGACTAGCGGGAGACTACGAGCAGTACTTC.

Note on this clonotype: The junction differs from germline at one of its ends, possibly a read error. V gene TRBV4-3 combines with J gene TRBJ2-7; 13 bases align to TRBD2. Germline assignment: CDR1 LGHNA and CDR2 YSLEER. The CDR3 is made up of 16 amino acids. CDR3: CANSQRLAGGRYEQYF. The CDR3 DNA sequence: TGCGCCAACAGCCAAAGACTAGCGGGAGGTCGTTACGAGCAGTACTTC.

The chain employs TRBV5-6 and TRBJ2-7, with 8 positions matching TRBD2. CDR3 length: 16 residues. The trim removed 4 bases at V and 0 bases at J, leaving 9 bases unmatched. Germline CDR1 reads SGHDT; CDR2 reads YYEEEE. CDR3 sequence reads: CASSITSGPSSYEQYF. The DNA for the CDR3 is TGTGCCAGCAGCATCACTAGCGGCCCTAGCTCCTACGAGCAGTACTTC. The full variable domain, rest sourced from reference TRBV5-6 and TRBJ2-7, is DAGVTQSPTHLIKTRGQQVTLRCSPKSGHDTVSWYQQALGQGPQFIFQYYEEEERQRGNFPDRFSGHQFPNYSSELNVNALLLGDSALYLCASSITSGPSSYEQYFGPGTRLTVT.

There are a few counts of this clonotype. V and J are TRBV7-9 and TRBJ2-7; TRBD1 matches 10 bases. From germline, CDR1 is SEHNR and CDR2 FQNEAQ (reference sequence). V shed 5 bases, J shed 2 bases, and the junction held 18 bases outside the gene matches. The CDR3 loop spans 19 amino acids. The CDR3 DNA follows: TGTGCCAGCAGCCGCCCACTCCGAGACAGGGGGCTAGGTGCCTACGAGCAGTACTTC. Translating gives CASSRPLRDRGLGAYEQYF.

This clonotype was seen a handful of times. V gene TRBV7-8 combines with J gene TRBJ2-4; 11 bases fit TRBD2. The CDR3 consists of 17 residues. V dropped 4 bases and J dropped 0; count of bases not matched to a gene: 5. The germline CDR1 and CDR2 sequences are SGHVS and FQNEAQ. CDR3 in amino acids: CASSSLAGGRAKNIQYF. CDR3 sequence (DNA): TGTGCCAGCAGCTCCTTAGCGGGAGGGCGAGCCAAAAACATTCAGTACTTC.

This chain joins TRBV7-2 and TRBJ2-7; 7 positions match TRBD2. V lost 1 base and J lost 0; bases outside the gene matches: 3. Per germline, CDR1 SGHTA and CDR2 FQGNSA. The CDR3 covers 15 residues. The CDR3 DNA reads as TGTGCCAGCAGCTTAGAAGCGGGAACCTCCTACGAGCAGTACTTC. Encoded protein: CASSLEAGTSYEQYF.

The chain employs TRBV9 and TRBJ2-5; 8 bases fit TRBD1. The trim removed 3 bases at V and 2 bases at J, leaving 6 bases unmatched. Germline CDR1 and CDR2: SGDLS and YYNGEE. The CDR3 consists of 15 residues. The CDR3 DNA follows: TGTGCCAGCAGCGGGACAGGGAACTTGCAAGAGACCCAGTACTTC. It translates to CASSGTGNLQETQYF.

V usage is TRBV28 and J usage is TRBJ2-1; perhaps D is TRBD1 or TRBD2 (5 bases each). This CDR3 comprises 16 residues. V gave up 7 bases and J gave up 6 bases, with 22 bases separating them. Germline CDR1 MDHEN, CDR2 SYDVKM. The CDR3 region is CASNPGMTVTFNEQFF. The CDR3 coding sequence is TGTGCCAGCAACCCCGGGATGACAGTTACCTTCAATGAGCAGTTCTTC.

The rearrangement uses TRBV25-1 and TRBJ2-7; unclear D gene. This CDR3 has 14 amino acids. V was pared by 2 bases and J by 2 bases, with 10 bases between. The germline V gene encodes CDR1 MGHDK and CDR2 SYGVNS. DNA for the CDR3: TGTGCCAGCAGTGAACGACGGACCCCCTACGAGCAGTACTTC. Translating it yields CASSERRTPYEQYF.

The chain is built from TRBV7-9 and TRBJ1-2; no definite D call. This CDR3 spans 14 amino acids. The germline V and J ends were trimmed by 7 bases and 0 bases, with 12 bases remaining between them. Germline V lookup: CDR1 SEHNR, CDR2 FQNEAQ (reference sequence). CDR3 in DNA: TGTGCCAGCAAATCCCCTAGGGCTAACTATGGCTACACCTTC. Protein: CASKSPRANYGYTF.

The CDR3 reads CSASSRQANYGYTF. The CDR3 DNA reads TGCAGTGCTAGTAGTCGCCAGGCTAACTATGGCTACACCTTC. The J gene is TRBJ1-2, the V gene TRBV20-1; the D is unclear. The CDR3 runs to 14 residues. Trimming took off 3 bases at V and 0 bases at J, with 11 bases between the two ends. The germline V gene has CDR1 DFQATT and CDR2 SNEGSKA (reference sequence).

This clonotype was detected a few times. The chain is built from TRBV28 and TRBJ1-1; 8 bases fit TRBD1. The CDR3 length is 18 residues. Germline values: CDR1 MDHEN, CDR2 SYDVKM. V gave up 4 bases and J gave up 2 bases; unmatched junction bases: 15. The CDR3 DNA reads TGTGCCAGCAGTTCGACCTACTCTACCAGGGGGCGAAACACTGAAGCTTTCTTT. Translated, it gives CASSSTYSTRGRNTEAFF.

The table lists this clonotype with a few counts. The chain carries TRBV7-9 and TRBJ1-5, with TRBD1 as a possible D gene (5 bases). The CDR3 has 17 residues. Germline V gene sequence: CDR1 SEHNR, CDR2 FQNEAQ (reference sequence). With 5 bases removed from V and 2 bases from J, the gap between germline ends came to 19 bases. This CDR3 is CASSPKTGGRGNQPQHF. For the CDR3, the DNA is TGTGCCAGCAGCCCTAAGACCGGGGGACGCGGCAATCAGCCCCAGCATTTT.

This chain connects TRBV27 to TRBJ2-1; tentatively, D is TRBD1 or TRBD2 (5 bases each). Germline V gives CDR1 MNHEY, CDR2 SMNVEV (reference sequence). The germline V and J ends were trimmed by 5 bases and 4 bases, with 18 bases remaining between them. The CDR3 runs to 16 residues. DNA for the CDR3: TGTGCCAGCAGTGTAGGATCGGGGACGACATACAATGAGCAGTTCTTC. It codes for CASSVGSGTTYNEQFF.

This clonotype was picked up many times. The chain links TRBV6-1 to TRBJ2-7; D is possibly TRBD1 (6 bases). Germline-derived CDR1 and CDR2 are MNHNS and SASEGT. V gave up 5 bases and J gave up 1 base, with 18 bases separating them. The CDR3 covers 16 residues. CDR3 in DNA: TGTGCCAGCAGTACCGATCCAGGGACACTATCCTACGAGCAGTACTTC. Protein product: CASSTDPGTLSYEQYF.

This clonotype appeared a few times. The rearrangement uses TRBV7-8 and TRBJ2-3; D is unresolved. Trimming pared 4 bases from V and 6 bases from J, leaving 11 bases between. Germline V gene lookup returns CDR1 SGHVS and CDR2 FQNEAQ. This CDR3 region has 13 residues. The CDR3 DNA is TGTGCCAGCAGCTCAGCCCCCTTGGATACGCAGTATTTT. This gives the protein CASSSAPLDTQYF.

CDR3 coding DNA: TGTGCCAGCAGCTCACTAGCGGGGTACTACAATGAGCAGTTCTTC. Encoded protein: CASSSLAGYYNEQFF. The chain has TRBV7-2 and TRBJ2-1, with 10 nucleotides matching TRBD2. This CDR3 comprises 15 residues. Germline CDR1 and CDR2: SGHTA and FQGNSA. Unmatched junction bases numbered 3, after V lost 4 bases and J lost 3 bases.

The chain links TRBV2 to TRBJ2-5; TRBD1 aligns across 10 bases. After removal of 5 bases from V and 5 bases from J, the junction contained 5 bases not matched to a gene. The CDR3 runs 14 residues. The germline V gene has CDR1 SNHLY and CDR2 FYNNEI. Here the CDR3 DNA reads TGTGCCAGCAGTCAGGGGACAGGGGACGAGACCCAGTACTTC. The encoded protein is CASSQGTGDETQYF.

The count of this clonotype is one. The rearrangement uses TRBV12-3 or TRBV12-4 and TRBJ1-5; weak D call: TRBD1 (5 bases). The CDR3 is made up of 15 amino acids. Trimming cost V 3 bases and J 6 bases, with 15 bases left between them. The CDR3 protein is CASSLGLGVVQPQHF. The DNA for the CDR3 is TGTGCCAGCAGTTTGGGGCTGGGGGTCGTTCAGCCCCAGCATTTT.

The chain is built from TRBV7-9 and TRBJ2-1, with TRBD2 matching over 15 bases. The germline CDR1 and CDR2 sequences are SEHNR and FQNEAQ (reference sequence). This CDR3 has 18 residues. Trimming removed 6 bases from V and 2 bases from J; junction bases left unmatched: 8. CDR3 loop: CASSTGLAGGPTYNEQFF. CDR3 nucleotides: TGTGCCAGCAGTACAGGACTAGCGGGAGGGCCGACCTACAATGAGCAGTTCTTC.

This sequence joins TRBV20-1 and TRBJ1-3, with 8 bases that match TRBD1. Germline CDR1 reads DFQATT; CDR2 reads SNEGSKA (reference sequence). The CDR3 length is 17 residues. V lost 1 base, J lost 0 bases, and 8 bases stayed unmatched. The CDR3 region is CSARVADRGVSGNTIYF. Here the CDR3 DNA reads TGCAGTGCTAGAGTAGCCGACAGGGGAGTCTCTGGAAACACCATATATTTT.

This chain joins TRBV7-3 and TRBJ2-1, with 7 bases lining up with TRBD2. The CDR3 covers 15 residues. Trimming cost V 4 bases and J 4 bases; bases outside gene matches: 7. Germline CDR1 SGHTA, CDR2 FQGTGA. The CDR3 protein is CASSSTGTTYNEQFF. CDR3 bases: TGTGCCAGCAGCTCCACCGGGACTACATACAATGAGCAGTTCTTC.

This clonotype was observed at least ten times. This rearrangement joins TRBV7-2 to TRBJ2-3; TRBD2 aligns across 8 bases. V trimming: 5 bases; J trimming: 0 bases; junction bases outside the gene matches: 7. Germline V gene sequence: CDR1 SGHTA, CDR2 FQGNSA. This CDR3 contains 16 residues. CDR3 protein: CASSPTSGLSTDTQYF. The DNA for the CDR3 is TGTGCCAGCAGCCCTACTAGCGGACTAAGCACAGATACGCAGTATTTT.

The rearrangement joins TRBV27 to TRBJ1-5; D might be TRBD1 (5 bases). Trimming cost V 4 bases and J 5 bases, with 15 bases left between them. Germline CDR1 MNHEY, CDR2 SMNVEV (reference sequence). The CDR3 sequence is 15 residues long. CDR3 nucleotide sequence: TGTGCCAGCAGTTCCTGGGCAGGGCGGGATCAGCCCCAGCATTTT. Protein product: CASSSWAGRDQPQHF.